Described below is a single T cell receptor beta chain sequence and its context. The antigen remains unidentified. The PCR used 60 Vbeta and 13 Jbeta primers. Produced via immunoSEQ multiplex PCR; TCRdb's table is partial and in-frame only. The table includes over 150,000 clones, approximately 80% detected once. This sample was included in a study of cytomegalovirus exposure and HLA in healthy donors. Study-wide findings and caveats: An analysis that came later showed most CMV-associated TCR beta chains appearing HLA-restricted. Earlier results showed most TCR beta V segments being productive about 90% or about 30% of the time. The likely explanation for a cluster of highly shared sequence variants was sequencing artifact.

Sample: PBMCs. The origin of this receptor is a man younger than 30 in good health and CMV-seropositive.

The CDR3 DNA is TGCGCCAGCAGTCTAACTAGTTCAGGCTACAATGAGCAGTTCTTC. Its translation is CASSLTSSGYNEQFF. V usage is TRBV10-1 and J usage is TRBJ2-1, with a tentative D call TRBD2 (5 bases). Germline lookup yields CDR1 WNHNN and CDR2 SYGVQD (reference sequence). Deletions cut 5 bases from V and 3 bases from J, with 14 bases between. CDR3 length: 15 amino acids.